The rows below give T cell receptor beta chains drawn from one sample of a study of blood T cell repertoires in COVID-19. Some clones are missing from TCRdb's copy, which holds only in-frame ones; the method was immunoSEQ multiplex PCR. This sample has around 46,000 clones, with 87% found just once. The sequencing sample was made of peripheral blood. The receptors shown here come from a human donor in a cohort sampled during active COVID-19. Each CDR3 is given with its conserved first and last residue. Fields, in order: CDR3 length, J gene, clone size, V gene, D gene, CDR3 DNA, CDR3 protein. A D gene is named only where the DNA matches it firmly. Size tells how often a clone was seen (once, few, many) or the class of an expanded clone, and some rows leave it out.

>16|TRBJ2-7|NA|TRBV5-6|NA
TGTGCCAGCAGCCAATGGGGCGGCTGGAGCTCCTACGAGCAGTACTTC
CASSQWGGWSSYEQYF
>15|TRBJ2-2|NA|TRBV3-1/TRBV3-2|NA
TGTGCCAGCAGCCAATATACAGGGAACACCGGGGAGCTGTTTTTT
CASSQYTGNTGELFF
>12|TRBJ2-2|NA|TRBV6-5|NA
TGTGCCAGCATTTCCCCGGGCGGGGAGCTGTTTTTT
CASISPGGELFF
>15|TRBJ2-7|NA|TRBV9|TRBD1
TGTGCCAGCAGCGTATCGGGGACAGGGGGCTACGAGCAGTACTTC
CASSVSGTGGYEQYF
>16|TRBJ2-7|few|TRBV15|TRBD2
TGTGCCACCAGCAGAGACCTAGCGGGGGGGCCAGGCGAGCAGTACTTC
CATSRDLAGGPGEQYF
>13|TRBJ2-1|once|TRBV24-1|TRBD2
TGTGCCACCGGGACTAGCGGGAGGAATGAGCAGTTCTTC
CATGTSGRNEQFF
>14|TRBJ2-1|NA|TRBV3-1/TRBV3-2|NA
TGTGCCAGCAGCCAAGACCCTGGTCGGGATGAGCAGTTCTTC
CASSQDPGRDEQFF
>15|TRBJ1-4|NA|TRBV5-8|TRBD1
TGTGCCAGCAGCTTGGTTACAGGGGTAGGAGAAAAACTGTTTTTT
CASSLVTGVGEKLFF
>15|TRBJ1-1|NA|TRBV4-1|NA
TGCGCCAGCAGCCAAGGAAGGGGTGTCGGCACTGAAGCTTTCTTT
CASSQGRGVGTEAFF
>15|TRBJ1-5|NA|TRBV6-4|TRBD1
TGTGCCAGCAACCCACAGGGGGCGGGCAATCAGCCCCAGCATTTT
CASNPQGAGNQPQHF
>15|TRBJ1-6|NA|TRBV25-1|NA
TGTGCCAGCAGTGATGAGGACTCCTATAATTCACCCCTCCACTTT
CASSDEDSYNSPLHF
>15|TRBJ2-2|NA|TRBV5-4|NA
TGTGCCACACACCCGGCCAGGATTAACACCGGGGAGCTGTTTTTT
CATHPARINTGELFF
>14|TRBJ2-7|NA|TRBV30|TRBD1
TGTGCCTGGAGTGAGGGACAGGGGTTCCACGAGCAGTACTTC
CAWSEGQGFHEQYF
>15|TRBJ2-7|NA|TRBV2|TRBD1
TGTGCCAGCAGAGAAAGCGCCGGGACAGGGGTCGAGCAGTACTTC
CASRESAGTGVEQYF
>17|TRBJ2-6|NA|TRBV7-3|TRBD2
TGTGCCAGCAGCGCCGGGACTAGGAGCTCTGGGGCCAACGTCCTGACTTTC
CASSAGTRSSGANVLTF
>18|TRBJ1-4|NA|TRBV27|TRBD1
TGTGCCAGCAGTTTCCGTGTCCCGGGACAGGGGCTCGGTGAAAAACTGTTTTTT
CASSFRVPGQGLGEKLFF
>18|TRBJ2-1|few|TRBV27|TRBD2
TGTGCCAGCAGTCCCAGGGTTAGCGGGGGGGCGAGTTACAATGAGCAGTTCTTC
CASSPRVSGGASYNEQFF
>12|TRBJ2-3|once|TRBV5-4|NA
TGTGCCAGCAGCCCAGCGGGAGATACGCAGTATTTT
CASSPAGDTQYF
>15|TRBJ1-6|NA|TRBV15|TRBD1
TGTGCCACCAGTTCGGACAGGGGGTCGAATTCACCCCTCCACTTT
CATSSDRGSNSPLHF
>14|TRBJ2-7|NA|TRBV19|NA
TGTGCCAGTAGCTTAATAGGACAGAGCTACGAGCAGTACTTC
CASSLIGQSYEQYF
>16|TRBJ2-1|NA|TRBV6-5|TRBD2
TGTGCCAGCAGTTCCTTAGCGGGAGGGCTAGGCAATGAGCAGTTCTTC
CASSSLAGGLGNEQFF
>13|TRBJ2-7|NA|TRBV5-4|TRBD1
TGTGCCAGCCCTGGGACAGGGGGACACGAGCAGTACTTC
CASPGTGGHEQYF
>15|TRBJ2-7|NA|TRBV27|TRBD2
TGTGCCAGCAGCATCTCGGGGGGGGCCACCTACGAGCAGTACTTC
CASSISGGATYEQYF
>17|TRBJ2-2|NA|TRBV5-5|NA
TGTGCCAGCAGCATATTCCCGGCACAGGGCGGGTCCGGGGAGCTGTTTTTT
CASSIFPAQGGSGELFF
>15|TRBJ1-1|NA|TRBV10-1|NA
TGCGCCAGCAGTGAGTCGATGGCAGGGGATTCTGAAGCTTTCTTT
CASSESMAGDSEAFF
>15|TRBJ1-3|NA|TRBV6-1|TRBD1
TGTGCCAGCAGTGACGAGACAGGGACTGGAAACACCATATATTTT
CASSDETGTGNTIYF
>14|TRBJ1-2|NA|TRBV9|NA
TGTGCCAGCAGCGTAGACCGCACTGGCTATGGCTACACCTTC
CASSVDRTGYGYTF
>16|TRBJ2-2|NA|TRBV7-2|TRBD1
TGTGCCAGCAGCTCGACAGGGCGGTTAAACACCGGGGAGCTGTTTTTT
CASSSTGRLNTGELFF
>15|TRBJ2-1|NA|TRBV15|TRBD2
TGTGCCACCAGCAGAGAGGGTCCTAGCGGAAATGAGCAGTTCTTC
CATSREGPSGNEQFF